A selection of T cell receptor beta chains follows, all from one sample in a study of blood T cell repertoires in COVID-19. TCRdb keeps only in-frame clones here, not all; method: immunoSEQ multiplex PCR. The table shows 130,000 to 150,000 clones, with approximately 80% occurring only once. Material: peripheral blood. Receptors were obtained from a man aged 55-75 years with active or convalescent COVID-19. The CDR3 runs from the conserved cysteine through the conserved F or W. D genes are given only for firm matches. A row's size may be missing; if present it is once, few, many or a size class.

D,size,V,J,CDR3,DNA
TRBD1,NA,TRBV28,TRBJ1-4,CASTPATGGDLAKNEKLFF,TGTGCCAGCACCCCCGCGACAGGGGGCGATTTAGCCAAAAATGAAAAACTGTTTTTT
TRBD2,NA,TRBV24-1,TRBJ2-1,CATSDIGTSGNNEQFF,TGTGCCACCAGTGACATAGGGACTAGCGGAAACAATGAGCAGTTCTTC
NA,NA,TRBV6-2/TRBV6-3,TRBJ2-5,CASSRSGQETQYF,TGTGCCAGCAGTCGCAGCGGCCAAGAGACCCAGTACTTC
NA,NA,TRBV29-1,TRBJ1-2,CSASLQGHGYTF,TGCAGCGCTAGTTTACAGGGACATGGCTACACCTTC
TRBD2,NA,TRBV6-2/TRBV6-3,TRBJ2-1,CASSLRTSGSRNEQFF,TGTGCCAGCAGTCTCAGGACTAGCGGGAGTCGAAATGAGCAGTTCTTC
TRBD2,once,TRBV10-3,TRBJ2-1,CAISGSTSGSGGYNEQFF,TGTGCCATCAGTGGCTCGACTAGCGGGAGTGGAGGGTACAATGAGCAGTTCTTC
NA,NA,TRBV5-1,TRBJ2-2,CASTLQGQNTGELFF,TGCGCCAGCACCTTACAGGGACAAAACACCGGGGAGCTGTTTTTT
NA,NA,TRBV6-5,TRBJ2-2,CASRRQENTGELFF,TGTGCCAGCAGGCGTCAGGAGAACACCGGGGAGCTGTTTTTT
NA,NA,TRBV6-5,TRBJ2-7,CASSYPGGRPSEQYF,TGTGCCAGCAGTTACCCGGGGGGCCGGCCTTCCGAGCAGTACTTC
TRBD1,few,TRBV7-8,TRBJ1-1,CASSQTTGSGTEAFF,TGTGCCAGCAGTCAAACGACAGGGTCGGGCACTGAAGCTTTCTTT
TRBD2,NA,TRBV18,TRBJ2-7,CASSQQTSGREYF,TGTGCCAGCTCACAACAGACTAGCGGGAGGGAGTACTTC
TRBD2,NA,TRBV7-9,TRBJ2-7,CASLSSGTSYEQYF,TGTGCCAGTTTATCTAGCGGGACCTCCTACGAGCAGTACTTC
NA,NA,TRBV12-3/TRBV12-4,TRBJ1-4,CASRGPDEKLFF,TGTGCCAGCCGGGGTCCGGATGAAAAACTGTTTTTT
TRBD2,NA,TRBV2,TRBJ2-7,CASSASRLAGYEQYF,TGTGCCAGCAGTGCCTCCAGGCTAGCGGGATACGAGCAGTACTTC
TRBD1,NA,TRBV5-6,TRBJ2-1,CASSFVTGFPDEQFF,TGTGCCAGCAGCTTTGTGACAGGGTTTCCCGATGAGCAGTTCTTC
NA,NA,TRBV5-4,TRBJ1-6,CASSLEQVGTLHF,TGTGCCAGCAGCTTGGAACAGGTCGGAACCCTCCACTTT
TRBD2,NA,TRBV19,TRBJ2-1,CASSVISGRVDEQFF,TGTGCCAGTAGTGTAATTAGCGGGAGGGTGGATGAGCAGTTCTTC
TRBD1,few,TRBV30,TRBJ1-6,CAWRAGDRGVSPLHF,TGTGCCTGGAGGGCTGGGGACAGGGGGGTTTCACCCCTCCACTTT
TRBD1,NA,TRBV28,TRBJ1-2,CASWTGPGDGYTF,TGTGCCAGCTGGACAGGGCCGGGTGATGGCTACACCTTC
TRBD1,few,TRBV7-9,TRBJ1-2,CASSEPGQGEGYTF,TGTGCCAGCAGCGAGCCCGGACAGGGTGAAGGCTACACCTTC
NA,NA,TRBV11-2,TRBJ2-6,CASSSGWEGANVLTF,TGTGCCAGCAGCTCAGGATGGGAGGGGGCCAACGTCCTGACTTTC
TRBD2,NA,TRBV24-1,TRBJ2-3,CATSDWGSGSPDTQYF,TGTGCCACCAGTGATTGGGGTAGCGGGAGTCCTGATACGCAGTATTTT
NA,NA,TRBV7-8,TRBJ1-1,CASSLIRRDTEAFF,TGTGCCAGCAGCCTTATTAGGAGGGACACTGAAGCTTTCTTT
NA,NA,TRBV5-1,TRBJ1-4,CASSLGPVSEKLFF,TGCGCCAGCAGCTTGGGCCCGGTTAGCGAAAAACTGTTTTTT
TRBD1,NA,TRBV7-8,TRBJ1-1,CASSLGQGQNTEAFF,TGTGCCAGCAGCTTGGGACAGGGCCAGAACACTGAAGCTTTCTTT
NA,NA,TRBV7-2,TRBJ2-3,CASSLGLASDTQYF,TGTGCCAGCAGCTTAGGGCTAGCATCAGATACGCAGTATTTT
NA,NA,TRBV18,TRBJ1-5,CASSPLGGANQPQHF,TGTGCCAGCTCACCATTGGGGGGGGCCAATCAGCCCCAGCATTTT
NA,NA,TRBV5-6,TRBJ2-5,CASSPGNQETQYF,TGTGCCAGCAGCCCGGGAAATCAAGAGACCCAGTACTTC
TRBD2,NA,TRBV6-2/TRBV6-3,TRBJ2-7,CASSYRLAGEEREQYF,TGTGCCAGCAGTTACCGGCTAGCGGGGGAAGAGAGGGAGCAGTACTTC
TRBD2,NA,TRBV28,TRBJ2-7,CASSSLSGSIHEQYF,TGTGCCAGCAGCTCATTAAGCGGGAGTATCCACGAGCAGTACTTC
NA,NA,TRBV27,TRBJ1-1,CASSLQGMNTEAFF,TGTGCCAGCAGTTTACAGGGCATGAACACTGAAGCTTTCTTT
NA,once,TRBV28,TRBJ1-6,CASVGRDKAYNSPLHF,TGTGCCAGCGTGGGGCGCGATAAAGCTTATAATTCACCCCTCCACTTT
NA,NA,TRBV2,TRBJ2-1,CASSDQAVWNEQFF,TGTGCCAGCAGTGATCAAGCGGTTTGGAATGAGCAGTTCTTC
TRBD1,NA,TRBV5-4,TRBJ1-3,CASRTGGRGNTIYF,TGTGCCAGCCGGACAGGGGGTCGCGGAAACACCATATATTTT
NA,NA,TRBV19,TRBJ2-3,CASSIGEISSDTQYF,TGTGCCAGTAGTATCGGTGAGATTAGCTCAGATACGCAGTATTTT
TRBD2,NA,TRBV7-9,TRBJ2-1,CASSLLAGIYNEQFF,TGTGCCAGCAGCTTACTAGCGGGGATCTACAATGAGCAGTTCTTC
NA,few,TRBV27,TRBJ2-7,CASSHRGLYEQYF,TGTGCCAGCAGTCATCGTGGACTTTACGAGCAGTACTTC
NA,NA,TRBV10-1,TRBJ1-5,CASSDIRGVTGNQPQHF,TGCGCCAGCAGTGATATTCGGGGGGTTACGGGCAATCAGCCCCAGCATTTT
TRBD1,NA,TRBV4-2,TRBJ1-2,CASSQGSPNRGHDGYTF,TGTGCCAGCAGCCAAGGCTCCCCGAACAGGGGGCATGATGGCTACACCTTC
NA,NA,TRBV2,TRBJ1-4,CASSEDRTTNEKLFF,TGTGCCAGCAGTGAAGACAGAACAACTAATGAAAAACTGTTTTTT
TRBD2,NA,TRBV10-2,TRBJ2-1,CASRLTSGKGNEQFF,TGCGCCAGCAGATTGACTAGCGGGAAGGGCAATGAGCAGTTCTTC
TRBD2,NA,TRBV7-2,TRBJ2-5,CASSPGLAVGEETQYF,TGTGCCAGCAGCCCAGGACTAGCGGTGGGCGAAGAGACCCAGTACTTC
NA,NA,TRBV9,TRBJ1-3,CASSVAAASGNTIYF,TGTGCCAGCAGCGTAGCGGCGGCCTCTGGAAACACCATATATTTT
TRBD2,NA,TRBV3-1/TRBV3-2,TRBJ2-7,CASRVLAGEGEQYF,TGTGCCAGCAGAGTACTAGCGGGAGAGGGCGAGCAGTACTTC
TRBD1,NA,TRBV18,TRBJ2-2,CASSPRLRGGAESGELFF,TGTGCCAGCTCACCACGCTTAAGAGGGGGCGCCGAGAGCGGGGAGCTGTTTTTT
NA,NA,TRBV28,TRBJ2-7,CASSFSRGGEQYF,TGTGCCAGCAGTTTTAGTAGGGGAGGCGAGCAGTACTTC
NA,NA,TRBV7-9,TRBJ1-1,CASSKPREDTEAFF,TGTGCCAGCAGCAAACCCCGGGAGGACACTGAAGCTTTCTTT
TRBD1,NA,TRBV7-6,TRBJ1-2,CASSRTGARANYGYTF,TGTGCCAGCAGCCGGACAGGGGCCCGAGCTAACTATGGCTACACCTTC
NA,NA,TRBV6-6,TRBJ2-2,CASTGSRNTGELFF,TGTGCCAGCACCGGGTCGAGGAACACCGGGGAGCTGTTTTTT
NA,NA,TRBV18,TRBJ1-5,CASSPSRGGNQPQHF,TGTGCCAGCTCACCAAGTCGCGGGGGGAATCAGCCCCAGCATTTT
NA,few,TRBV5-1,TRBJ2-1,CASKEVALSEQFF,TGCGCCAGCAAGGAGGTAGCGTTGAGCGAGCAGTTCTTC
NA,once,TRBV5-4,TRBJ2-6,CASSLPAGSRSGANVLTF,TGTGCCAGCAGCTTGCCGGCAGGCTCCCGCTCTGGGGCCAACGTCCTGACTTTC
TRBD1,few,TRBV5-4,TRBJ2-5,CASSFSWGTGSQETQYF,TGTGCCAGCAGCTTTTCGTGGGGGACAGGGTCACAAGAGACCCAGTACTTC